The rows below give T cell receptor beta chains drawn from one sample of a study of chemoradiotherapy in HPV16-positive cancers. The method was immunoSEQ multiplex PCR; TCRdb's version includes in-frame clones alone and lacks a portion of them. Found here are about 68,000 clones, 85% to 90% of them singletons; the top ten hold 4% to 4.5%. Source: blood, taken from a patient who underwent chemoradiotherapy. These receptors came from a human donor with HPV-associated anogenital cancer. CDR3s include the opening cysteine and the closing phenylalanine or tryptophan. The D gene is left open where the match is weak. Only part of the rows carry a size: once, few, many, or a class if the clone is expanded.

d_call	j_call	v_call	clone_size	cdr3_aa	cdr3_nt
TRBD2	TRBJ2-5	TRBV5-5	NA	CASSLQRTSGSETQYF	TGTGCCAGCAGCTTGCAACGGACTAGCGGGAGTGAGACCCAGTACTTC
NA	TRBJ1-1	TRBV7-7	NA	CASSQRSNTEAFF	TGTGCTAGCAGTCAAAGATCGAACACTGAAGCTTTCTTT
NA	TRBJ1-2	TRBV9	NA	CASSVEGTYGYTF	TGTGCCAGCAGCGTAGAAGGGACCTATGGCTACACCTTC
NA	TRBJ2-3	TRBV2	NA	CASSQRARSDTQYF	TGTGCCAGCAGTCAGCGAGCCCGCTCTGATACGCAGTATTTT
NA	TRBJ2-3	TRBV18	NA	CASSPPETASEAQYF	TGTGCCAGCTCCCCACCAGAAACGGCCAGCGAAGCGCAGTATTTT
TRBD1	TRBJ1-4	TRBV19	NA	CASSKSRTGGRTGEKLFF	TGTGCCAGTAGTAAGTCCCGGACAGGGGGCCGCACCGGTGAAAAACTGTTTTTT
NA	TRBJ2-2	TRBV7-6	once	CASSRGLNTGELFF	TGTGCCAGCAGCCGCGGGTTGAACACCGGGGAGCTGTTTTTT
NA	TRBJ2-3	TRBV9	NA	CASSSRGGSNTDTQYF	TGTGCCAGCAGCTCCAGAGGAGGAAGCAACACAGATACGCAGTATTTT
TRBD1	TRBJ2-3	TRBV28	NA	CASSPPKGAIIVGEADTQYF	TGTGCCAGCAGTCCGCCAAAGGGGGCAATAATTGTTGGAGAAGCAGATACGCAGTATTTT
TRBD1	TRBJ2-7	TRBV7-9	NA	CASSPGTGNSYEQYF	TGTGCCAGCAGCCCGGGGACAGGAAACTCCTACGAGCAGTACTTC
NA	TRBJ1-1	TRBV19	NA	CATRGPEAFF	TGTGCCACCCGGGGGCCAGAAGCTTTCTTT
TRBD2	TRBJ2-7	TRBV28	NA	CASSRASGASYEQYF	TGTGCCAGCAGCCGCGCTAGCGGGGCCTCCTACGAGCAGTACTTC
TRBD2	TRBJ2-3	TRBV11-3	NA	CASSRGGATDTQYF	TGTGCCAGCAGCCGCGGGGGGGCGACAGATACGCAGTATTTT
NA	TRBJ2-3	TRBV19	NA	CASSSRVDTQYF	TGTGCCAGTAGTTCCAGGGTAGATACGCAGTATTTT
TRBD2	TRBJ2-7	TRBV10-2	few	CASSEGSGKYEQYF	TGCGCCAGCAGTGAAGGTAGCGGGAAGTACGAGCAGTACTTC
NA	TRBJ1-3	TRBV30	NA	CAAQRSSGNTIYF	TGTGCCGCCCAGCGTAGCTCTGGAAACACCATATATTTT
NA	TRBJ2-7	TRBV4-1	NA	CASSQASAGVYEQYF	TGCGCCAGCAGCCAAGCATCGGCAGGGGTCTACGAGCAGTACTTC
NA	TRBJ1-1	TRBV6-1	few	CASRLQVNTEAFF	TGTGCCAGCAGGCTACAGGTGAACACTGAAGCTTTCTTT
NA	TRBJ1-4	TRBV7-9	NA	CASSRDTNEKLFF	TGTGCCAGCAGTCGGGACACTAATGAAAAACTGTTTTTT
NA	TRBJ2-3	TRBV5-1	NA	CASKEQGRQVDTQYF	TGCGCCAGCAAAGAACAGGGGAGGCAGGTAGATACGCAGTATTTT
NA	TRBJ1-5	TRBV5-6	NA	CASTEWGFGNQPQHF	TGTGCCAGCACCGAATGGGGATTCGGCAATCAGCCCCAGCATTTT
TRBD2	TRBJ2-1	TRBV19	NA	CASSIQAGGSYNEQFF	TGTGCCAGTAGTATTCAAGCGGGGGGCTCCTACAATGAGCAGTTCTTC
TRBD1	TRBJ1-4	TRBV4-2	NA	CASSQVTNRGASEKLFF	TGTGCCAGCAGCCAAGTCACGAACAGGGGAGCCAGTGAAAAACTGTTTTTT
NA	TRBJ1-1	TRBV6-6	NA	CASCRQMNTEAFF	TGTGCCAGCTGCCGGCAGATGAACACTGAAGCTTTCTTT
NA	TRBJ1-2	TRBV4-1	NA	CASSQAGAHYGYTF	TGCGCCAGCAGCCAAGCGGGCGCACACTATGGCTACACCTTC
NA	TRBJ2-7	TRBV10-2	NA	CASTTPNSYEQYF	TGCGCCAGTACTACCCCCAACTCCTACGAGCAGTACTTC
NA	TRBJ2-5	TRBV27	NA	CASSRERRETQYF	TGTGCCAGCAGCCGGGAACGGCGAGAGACCCAGTACTTC
NA	TRBJ1-6	TRBV6-6	NA	CASSYTNSPLHF	TGTGCCAGCAGTTATACTAATTCACCCCTCCACTTT
TRBD1	TRBJ1-1	TRBV28	NA	CASSLGDRYTEAFF	TGTGCCAGCAGTTTAGGGGACAGGTACACTGAAGCTTTCTTT
NA	TRBJ2-3	TRBV5-4	NA	CASTKDSSTDTQYF	TGTGCCAGCACCAAGGACTCTAGCACAGATACGCAGTATTTT
TRBD1	TRBJ2-4	TRBV27	NA	CASSSRDRGDIQYF	TGTGCCAGCAGTTCCCGGGACAGGGGGGACATTCAGTACTTC
TRBD1	TRBJ1-1	TRBV5-1	NA	CASRDDGRGPPEAFF	TGCGCCAGCAGAGACGACGGCAGGGGGCCCCCTGAAGCTTTCTTT
NA	TRBJ2-3	TRBV29-1	NA	CSVEGGPPPTDTQYF	TGCAGCGTTGAAGGGGGGCCCCCTCCCACAGATACGCAGTATTTT
TRBD1	TRBJ1-2	TRBV28	NA	CASSLAPDRGRYGYTF	TGTGCCAGCAGTTTGGCCCCGGACAGGGGGAGATATGGCTACACCTTC
NA	TRBJ1-5	TRBV5-1	NA	CASSPGGGQNQPQHF	TGCGCCAGCAGCCCGGGCGGGGGGCAAAATCAGCCCCAGCATTTT
TRBD2	TRBJ2-3	TRBV5-6	NA	CASSIGGAAILSSTDTQYF	TGTGCCAGCAGCATCGGGGGGGCGGCGATACTGTCTAGCACAGATACGCAGTATTTT
NA	TRBJ2-2	TRBV7-3	NA	CASSLGYTGELFF	TGTGCCAGCAGCTTAGGATACACCGGGGAGCTGTTTTTT
NA	TRBJ2-3	TRBV11-1	NA	CASSWSVSTDTQYF	TGTGCCAGCAGCTGGAGCGTTAGCACAGATACGCAGTATTTT
NA	TRBJ2-7	TRBV27	NA	CASSLGLGFNEQYF	TGTGCCAGCAGTTTAGGGTTGGGGTTCAACGAGCAGTACTTC